These 24 T cell receptor beta chains originate from one sample sequenced in a study of T cells in Graves' hyperthyroidism and ophthalmopathy (dated by TCRdb to between 2018 and 2020). Receptor libraries were prepared by multiplex PCR. This sample was sequenced with an Illumina HiSeq 2000. The TCR beta CDR3 regions were amplified from the RNA transcripts. For the first round of RT-PCR on the TCR CDR3, the HTBI primer set was used together with the Qiagen OneStep RT-PCR kit. TCRdb reprocessing: public reads trimmed at Q25 with fastp, clones called with MiXCR, in-frame beta chains kept. Every CDR3 protein is listed once, alongside the most common genes and DNA of its rows. In this sample the table shows about 740,000 distinct CDR3 sequences, 12% to 15% of which occur a single time. The top ten constitute roughly 10% of the sample. Material for sequencing was blood. The origin of the receptors is a woman between 18 and 29 years old with Graves' hyperthyroidism.

This sequence joins TRBV9 and TRBJ2-5, with D perhaps matching TRBD1 (6 bases). Trimming left V 3 bases short and J 4 bases short, with 16 bases between. The CDR3 has 15 residues. Germline CDR1 reads SGDLS; CDR2 reads YYNGEE. CDR3 sequence: CASSGRGGFGETQYF. CDR3 nucleotide sequence: TGTGCCAGCAGCGGGAGAGGGGGTTTCGGAGAGACCCAGTACTTC.

The chain links TRBV28 to TRBJ1-4; D gene unclear. CDR3 length equals 13 residues. V lost 2 bases, J lost 1 base, and 2 bases lay in between. Germline V gene data show CDR1 as MDHEN and CDR2 as SYDVKM. The CDR3 DNA follows: TGTGCCAGCAGTTTAGGAACTAATGAAAAACTGTTTTTT. Its translation is CASSLGTNEKLFF.

The chain combines TRBV29-1 with TRBJ2-3; no definite D call. Trimming removed 0 bases at V and 5 bases at J, with 12 bases between. Germline V gene data show CDR1 as SQVTM and CDR2 as ANQGSEA. This CDR3 is built from 14 residues. CDR3 DNA sequence: TGCAGCGTTGAAGATGGTGGAAGGGAAGATACGCAGTATTTT. Its translation: CSVEDGGREDTQYF.

The table lists this clonotype with many counts. The rearrangement links TRBV6-1 to TRBJ1-2; D unclear. The V gene lost 8 bases and the J gene lost 10 bases, with 23 bases spanning the gap. CDR3 length: 14 amino acids. The germline V gene has CDR1 MNHNS and CDR2 SASEGT. The CDR3 loop is CASRVGGQSGTYTF. Written as DNA, the CDR3 is TGTGCCAGCCGGGTAGGAGGCCAGAGTGGTACCTACACCTTC.

The table lists this clonotype with many counts. The chain uses TRBV20-1 and TRBJ1-1; D remains unclear. Trimming removed 6 bases from V and 3 bases from J, with 14 bases in between. This CDR3 comprises 13 residues. Germline lookup yields CDR1 DFQATT and CDR2 SNEGSKA (reference sequence). The CDR3 spells CSATRPVDTEAFF. The CDR3 DNA is TGCAGTGCCACGCGACCGGTAGACACTGAAGCTTTCTTT.

This clonotype was recorded at least ten times. This rearrangement joins TRBV6-2 or TRBV6-3 to TRBJ2-7, with 7 bases matching TRBD2. V lost 0 bases to trimming and J lost 2 bases; unmatched junction nucleotides: 13. This CDR3 is built from 18 residues. The V gene's germline CDR1 is MNHEY and CDR2 SVGEGT. The DNA for the CDR3 is TGTGCCAGCAGTTACTCGATGAGGATAAGCGGGAATACCTACGAGCAGTACTTC. Translation gives CASSYSMRISGNTYEQYF.

This clonotype was picked up many times. V and J are TRBV7-9 and TRBJ1-1; D is perhaps TRBD1 (6 bases). Trimming removed 7 bases from V and 4 bases from J, with 13 bases in between. This CDR3 is 13 amino acids long. From germline, CDR1 is SEHNR and CDR2 FQNEAQ (reference sequence). The CDR3 protein is CASTPTGSTEAFF. The CDR3 bases are TGTGCCAGCACCCCCACAGGGAGCACTGAAGCTTTCTTT.

This clonotype has at least ten counts. The chain employs TRBV12-3 or TRBV12-4 and TRBJ1-5; 9 bases match TRBD1. V lost 6 bases to trimming and J lost 6 bases; unmatched junction nucleotides: 21. This CDR3 has 19 residues. For the CDR3, the DNA is TGTGCCAGCAGCCGCATACGAGACAGGGGGTTTTCTGGACGTCAGCCCCAGCATTTT. Amino acid sequence: CASSRIRDRGFSGRQPQHF.

The V and J genes are TRBV6-5 and TRBJ2-7; a possible D gene is TRBD1 (6 bases). The CDR3 spans 17 residues. Germline V gives CDR1 MNHEY, CDR2 SVGAGI. The V end lost 2 bases, the J end lost 2 bases, and 19 bases lay between the germline ends. The CDR3 sequence is CASSYAQGYSRPYEQYF. DNA for the CDR3: TGTGCCAGCAGTTACGCCCAGGGGTACTCGCGGCCCTACGAGCAGTACTTC.

Many counts were recorded for this clonotype. The chain uses TRBV6-1 and TRBJ1-2, with 8 bases aligning to TRBD1. The V gene end was trimmed by 6 bases and the J gene end by 4 bases; junction bases not matched to a gene: 10. The CDR3 runs 15 residues. Per the germline V gene, CDR1 is MNHNS and CDR2 is SASEGT. CDR3 region: CASSFLTRGPYGYTF. DNA for the CDR3: TGTGCCAGCAGCTTCTTGACCAGGGGGCCCTATGGCTACACCTTC.

J is TRBJ1-6 and V is TRBV4-1, with 10 bases that match TRBD1. Germline trimming cut 0 bases from V and 10 bases from J; bases unmatched to any gene: 6. CDR3 length: 16 amino acids. Germline V gene sequence: CDR1 MGHRA, CDR2 YSYEKL. DNA of the CDR3: TGCGCCAGCAGCCAAGATCGGGACAGGGGAAGGTCACCCCTCCACTTT. Translated, it gives CASSQDRDRGRSPLHF.

The genes are TRBV2 and TRBJ2-1; D is possibly TRBD1 or TRBD2 (5 bases each). This CDR3 region has 10 residues. Trimming stripped 4 bases from V and 15 bases from J, with 10 bases between. Germline CDR1 reads SNHLY; CDR2 reads FYNNEI. In nucleotides, the CDR3 is TGTGCCAGCAGTGTCGGGGCCCCGTTCTTC. It specifies CASSVGAPFF.

This clonotype came up many times. This chain connects TRBV4-1 to TRBJ2-5; D remains unclear. The V gene lost 1 base and the J gene lost 0 bases, with 9 bases spanning the gap. The CDR3 consists of 15 residues. From germline, CDR1 is MGHRA and CDR2 YSYEKL. CDR3 in DNA: TGCGCCAGCAGCCAAGTCCCAGGAGACCAAGAGACCCAGTACTTC. Translation gives CASSQVPGDQETQYF.

This clonotype was detected many times. J is TRBJ2-1 and V is TRBV2; no firm D call. This CDR3 contains 14 residues. The V and J ends lost 2 bases and 3 bases respectively, with 8 bases between them. CDR1 is SNHLY, CDR2 FYNNEI, per germline. CDR3 sequence: CASSEREFYNEQFF. CDR3 DNA: TGTGCCAGCAGTGAACGTGAGTTCTACAATGAGCAGTTCTTC. The full variable domain, its missing parts supplied by reference TRBV2 and TRBJ2-1, is EPEVTQTPSHQVTQMGQEVILRCVPISNHLYFYWYRQILGQKVEFLVSFYNNEISEKSEIFDDQFSVERPDGSNFTLKIRSTKLEDSAMYFCASSEREFYNEQFFGPGTRLTVL.

This clonotype was picked up many times. This chain links TRBV6-2 or TRBV6-3 with TRBJ1-2, with a tentative D call TRBD1 (5 bases). Germline assignment: CDR1 MNHEY and CDR2 SVGEGT. CDR3 length equals 14 residues. Trimming pared 4 bases from V and 0 bases from J, leaving 9 bases between. The CDR3 is CASSLQATNYGYTF. The CDR3 DNA reads TGTGCCAGCAGTTTACAGGCGACTAACTATGGCTACACCTTC.

The V call is TRBV2, the J call TRBJ2-5; tentative D call: TRBD2 (6 bases). CDR1 is SNHLY, CDR2 FYNNEI, per germline. The germline V and J ends were trimmed by 4 bases and 4 bases, with 16 bases remaining between them. The CDR3 is 15 amino acids. The CDR3 protein is CASSAWDPGGETQYF. CDR3 DNA sequence: TGTGCCAGCAGTGCATGGGATCCCGGGGGAGAGACCCAGTACTTC.

In this sample, this clonotype turned up a few times. The chain is built from TRBV12-3 or TRBV12-4 and TRBJ1-4; a possible D gene is TRBD1 (5 bases). This CDR3 is built from 15 residues. Trimming stripped 6 bases from V and 7 bases from J, with 18 bases between. CDR3 amino acids: CASRGDGGFGEKLFF. As DNA, the CDR3 is TGTGCCAGCAGGGGGGACGGGGGGTTTGGTGAAAAACTGTTTTTT.

This clonotype was detected ten times or more. The chain has TRBV12-3 or TRBV12-4 and TRBJ2-2; tentatively, D is TRBD1 (7 bases). V was cut by 8 bases and J by 2 bases, with 30 bases left in between. CDR3 length: 20 amino acids. CDR3 in DNA: TGTGCCAGCCGAACGTTGGAGGGGGCGGGTAAGGCTCGAAACACCGGGGAGCTGTTTTTT. Protein: CASRTLEGAGKARNTGELFF.

This clonotype has more than one count but fewer than ten. The rearrangement joins TRBV18 to TRBJ2-1, with 7 bases matching TRBD1. The V gene's germline CDR1 is KGHSH and CDR2 LQKENI. The CDR3 is made up of 17 amino acids. V was clipped by 3 bases and J by 4 bases; unmatched bases: 12. CDR3 loop: CASSPRMTGRGYNEQFF. For the CDR3, the DNA is TGTGCCAGCTCACCGAGGATGACAGGGAGAGGATACAATGAGCAGTTCTTC.

This clonotype was counted ten times or more. The chain joins TRBV18 to TRBJ2-1; D remains unclear. The CDR3 totals 13 residues. V was clipped by 8 bases and J by 0 bases, with 8 bases between them. CDR1 and CDR2 (germline): KGHSH, LQKENI. CDR3 DNA: TGTGCCAGCCTCGAAAGCTCCTACAATGAGCAGTTCTTC. Its translation is CASLESSYNEQFF.

This clonotype has a handful of counts. One base away lies a much larger clone, so this may be a sequencing read error. The rearrangement joins TRBV2 to TRBJ2-7; 9 bases agree with TRBD1. This CDR3 has 14 amino acids. CDR1 SNHLY and CDR2 FYNNEI come from the germline V gene. The junction had 5 bases not matched to a gene; V was cut back by 6 bases and J by 2 bases. CDR3 nucleotides: TGTGCCAGCAGGACCGGGACAGGGACCTACGAGCAGTACTTC. This encodes CASRTGTGTYEQYF.

The chain is built from TRBV4-1 and TRBJ1-4; D unclear. This CDR3 is built from 14 residues. Germline values: CDR1 MGHRA, CDR2 YSYEKL. V was clipped by 1 base and J by 5 bases, with 8 bases between them. CDR3 DNA sequence: TGCGCCAGCAGCCAAGGCCAGTACAATGAAAAACTGTTTTTT. As protein: CASSQGQYNEKLFF.

This clonotype was detected many times. This chain uses TRBV10-3 with TRBJ1-5; D not certain. The CDR3 consists of 16 residues. Germline loops: CDR1 ENHRY, CDR2 SYGVKD. The V end was cut by 3 bases, the J end by 6 bases, with 18 bases between. The CDR3 bases are TGTGCCATCAGTGAACAGCCCTCTCTCCCAGGTCAGCCCCAGCATTTT. Its translation: CAISEQPSLPGQPQHF.

This clonotype was recorded at least ten times. V is TRBV6-5 and J is TRBJ1-1; D unclear. Between the trimmed V and J ends, which lost 2 bases and 5 bases, there was a span of 15 bases. CDR1 and CDR2 from the germline V gene are MNHEY and SVGAGI. This CDR3 comprises 15 residues. The CDR3 DNA follows: TGTGCCAGCAGTTACGGCGCAGATCTAGTTACTGAAGCTTTCTTT. Protein: CASSYGADLVTEAFF.